What follows is one T cell receptor (beta chain) and its context. This sample is drawn from a study of Ad26.COV2.S vaccination and SARS-CoV-2 variants. CDR3 length: 14 amino acids. The V gene's germline CDR1 is MDHEN and CDR2 SYDVKM. The V gene lost 9 bases and the J gene lost 1 base, with 14 bases spanning the gap. Treatment here: about 20 received Ad26.COV2.S at low or high dose, single or two shots; about 5 received placebo; per-sample allocation not given. Repertoires come from day 63 after the first vaccine or placebo injection. Whoever gave the sample was an adult aged 18-55 years in Boston. Profiled with immunoSEQ multiplex PCR; TCRdb holds only in-frame clones, not every one. The sample includes about 350,000 clones, around 90% of them seen just once.

This clonotype was obtained from a person aged 18-65 years who received the Ad26.COV2.S COVID-19 vaccine or a placebo. The sequenced sample was peripheral blood, obtained in a trial of Ad26.COV2.S vaccine versus placebo. The chain couples TRBV28 to TRBJ2-3; no clear D. DNA for the CDR3: TGTGCCAGTACCACTGCGACCCGCACAGATACGCAGTATTTT. Amino acids: CASTTATRTDTQYF.